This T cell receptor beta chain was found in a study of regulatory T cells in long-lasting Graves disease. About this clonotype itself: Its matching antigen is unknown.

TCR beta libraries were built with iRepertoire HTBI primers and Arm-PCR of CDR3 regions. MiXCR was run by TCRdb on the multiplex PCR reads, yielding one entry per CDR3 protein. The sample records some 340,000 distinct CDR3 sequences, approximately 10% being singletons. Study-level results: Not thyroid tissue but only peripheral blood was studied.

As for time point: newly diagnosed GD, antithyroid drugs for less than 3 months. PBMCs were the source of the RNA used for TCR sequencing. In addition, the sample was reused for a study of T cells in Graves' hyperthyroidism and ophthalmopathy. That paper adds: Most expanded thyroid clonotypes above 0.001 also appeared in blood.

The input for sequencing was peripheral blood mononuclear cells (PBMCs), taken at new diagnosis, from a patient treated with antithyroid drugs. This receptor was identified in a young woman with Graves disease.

The CDR3 sequence is CASSGLAGVEVYNEQFF. As DNA, the CDR3 is TGTGCCAGCTCGGGACTAGCGGGAGTAGAGGTCTACAATGAGCAGTTCTTC. The rearrangement joins TRBV5-5 to TRBJ2-1; 14 positions match TRBD2. Looked up from germline, CDR1 is SGHKS and CDR2 is YYEKEE (reference sequence). This CDR3 has 17 amino acids. Germline trimming cut 7 bases from V and 3 bases from J; bases unmatched to any gene: 9.